The 29 T cell receptor beta chains presented below share a single source sample, sequenced in a study of CD8 T cells in ankylosing spondylitis. TCRdb passed the 5' RACE reads through MiXCR, listing each CDR3 protein once. The data contain 180,000 or so distinct CDR3 sequences, around 10% of them singletons. The specimen sequenced was blood, either unsorted or a sorted T cell fraction (not recorded which). The receptor source for this set is a male donor with ankylosing spondylitis or in good health (not recorded which).

Ten or more counts support this clonotype. The chain combines TRBV12-3 or TRBV12-4 with TRBJ2-1, with D tentatively TRBD2 (6 bases). Trimming cost V 7 bases and J 7 bases, with 14 bases left between them. The length of the CDR3 is 13 residues. CDR3 sequence: CASTKTRRNEQFF. The CDR3 DNA follows: TGTGCCAGCACCAAGACTAGGAGGAATGAGCAGTTCTTC.

This clonotype came up many times. The chain carries TRBV5-1 and TRBJ2-5; D perhaps matches TRBD1 (6 bases). This CDR3 region has 14 residues. CDR1 and CDR2 from the germline V gene are SGHRS and YFSETQ. Deletions cut 4 bases from V and 1 base from J, with 11 bases between. The CDR3 DNA follows: TGCGCCAGCAGCCGCCGGGACATCCAAGAGACCCAGTACTTC. Translated: CASSRRDIQETQYF. The full variable domain, in which reference TRBV5-1 and TRBJ2-5 provide the parts outside the CDR3, is KAGVTQTPRYLIKTRGQQVTLSCSPISGHRSVSWYQQTPGQGLQFLFEYFSETQRNKGNFPGRFSGRQFSNSRSEMNVSTLELGDSALYLCASSRRDIQETQYFGPGTRLLVL.

This clonotype was counted ten times or more. The V call is TRBV12-3 or TRBV12-4, the J call TRBJ2-7; 8 bases agree with TRBD1. The CDR3 is made up of 14 amino acids. V trimming: 3 bases; J trimming: 6 bases; junction bases outside the gene matches: 7. CDR3 amino acids: CASSFRGRTPEQYF. The CDR3 bases are TGTGCCAGCAGTTTCAGGGGGCGTACGCCCGAGCAGTACTTC.

This clonotype was counted between two and nine times. The CDR3 region has the DNA TGTGCCAGCAGCTCGACAGGTACCTATGGCTACACCTTC. It specifies CASSSTGTYGYTF. V usage is TRBV11-2 and J usage is TRBJ1-2; possibly TRBD1 for D (6 bases). The CDR3 is made up of 13 amino acids. Trimming removed 4 bases from V and 4 bases from J, with 10 bases in between. Germline values: CDR1 SGHAT, CDR2 FQNNGV.

There are many counts of this clonotype. The chain joins TRBV12-3 or TRBV12-4 to TRBJ1-4; D is unclear. Trimming stripped 8 bases from V and 3 bases from J, with 10 bases between. CDR3 length: 13 amino acids. CDR3 nucleotides: TGTGCCAGCGTATCCCGACCTAATGAAAAACTGTTTTTT. Encoded protein: CASVSRPNEKLFF.

A few counts support this clonotype. This chain links TRBV12-3 or TRBV12-4 with TRBJ1-2; 7 bases map to TRBD1. V was clipped by 1 base and J by 0 bases; unmatched bases: 2. The CDR3 is made up of 15 amino acids. CDR3 DNA sequence: TGTGCCAGCAGTTTAGGGGGGACAGCTAACTATGGCTACACCTTC. It specifies CASSLGGTANYGYTF.

The chain employs TRBV7-9 and TRBJ2-3, with a weak D call TRBD1 (5 bases). With 5 bases removed from V and 0 bases from J, the gap between germline ends came to 12 bases. The length of the CDR3 is 15 residues. Germline values: CDR1 SEHNR, CDR2 FQNEAQ (reference sequence). The CDR3 DNA reads as TGTGCCAGCAGCCCTCCCAGGGCTAGCACAGATACGCAGTATTTT. Its translation: CASSPPRASTDTQYF.

This clonotype has at least ten counts. The chain combines TRBV10-3 with TRBJ2-5; D gene uncertain. This CDR3 has 15 residues. V was cut by 7 bases and J by 2 bases, with 17 bases left in between. The germline CDR1 and CDR2 sequences are ENHRY and SYGVKD. The CDR3 sequence: CAIIPEAPLQETQYF. CDR3 nucleotides: TGTGCCATCATCCCAGAGGCTCCGCTACAAGAGACCCAGTACTTC.

The V gene is TRBV28, the J gene TRBJ2-6; D not resolved. CDR1 is MDHEN and CDR2 is SYDVKM in the germline V gene. The CDR3 is 16 residues long. V was shortened by 2 bases and J by 1 base, with 9 bases between the two germline ends. DNA for the CDR3: TGTGCCAGCAGTTTAGGGTTCGGGTCTGGGGCCAACGTCCTGACTTTC. This gives the protein CASSLGFGSGANVLTF.

This clonotype was recorded a few times. The gene calls are TRBV7-2 and TRBJ1-5; D remains unclear. Trimming removed 2 bases from V and 1 base from J, with 9 bases in between. CDR1 is SGHTA and CDR2 is FQGNSA in the germline V gene. The CDR3 runs 15 residues. CDR3 bases: TGTGCCAGCAGCTTATTCGAGGGAAGCAATCAGCCCCAGCATTTT. It encodes CASSLFEGSNQPQHF.

The gene calls are TRBV7-9 and TRBJ1-3; TRBD1 is a possible D gene (5 bases). CDR1 SEHNR and CDR2 FQNEAQ come from the germline V gene (reference sequence). Trimming left V 1 base short and J 0 bases short, with 13 bases between. The CDR3 contains 17 residues. As DNA, the CDR3 is TGTGCCAGCAGCTTAGAACCTTACAGGAGCTCTGGAAACACCATATATTTT. Its translation is CASSLEPYRSSGNTIYF.

The sample holds many counts of this clonotype. This chain uses TRBV5-1 with TRBJ2-1; tentative D call: TRBD1 (5 bases). The CDR3 is made up of 15 amino acids. V dropped 2 bases and J dropped 6 bases, with 15 bases sitting between them. Germline CDR1 SGHRS, CDR2 YFSETQ. Here the CDR3 reads CASSLDRVGVNEQFF. DNA for the CDR3: TGCGCCAGCAGCTTAGATCGGGTAGGGGTCAATGAGCAGTTCTTC.

This clonotype occurred a few times. The chain joins TRBV11-2 to TRBJ1-4, with D uncertain. The CDR3 extends over 15 amino acids. Germline CDR1 and CDR2: SGHAT and FQNNGV. Trimming removed 5 bases at V and 3 bases at J, with 13 bases between. CDR3 sequence reads: CASSTREEANEKLFF. The CDR3, as DNA: TGTGCCAGCAGCACCCGGGAAGAAGCTAATGAAAAACTGTTTTTT.

This clonotype appeared many times. The rearrangement links TRBV29-1 to TRBJ2-7; 11 bases agree with TRBD1. In germline, CDR1 is SQVTM, CDR2 ANQGSEA. J was trimmed by 4 bases and V by 6 bases; bases with no gene match: 5. This CDR3 has 13 residues. CDR3 nucleotide sequence: TGCAGCGTCAGGACAGGGGGCTATTACGAGCAGTACTTC. Its translation: CSVRTGGYYEQYF.

This clonotype was picked up many times. The chain uses TRBV15 and TRBJ2-3; TRBD2 aligns across 7 bases. Germline trimming cut 5 bases from V and 2 bases from J; bases unmatched to any gene: 7. Germline V CDR1 and CDR2: LNHNV, YYDKDF (reference sequence). The CDR3 consists of 15 residues. CDR3: CATSPPGTTTDTQYF. CDR3 nucleotides: TGTGCCACCAGCCCCCCCGGGACTACCACAGATACGCAGTATTTT.

This clonotype was picked up many times. This rearrangement joins TRBV10-2 to TRBJ2-1, with 14 bases lining up with TRBD2. After removal of 3 bases from V and 9 bases from J, the junction contained 4 bases not matched to a gene. This CDR3 comprises 15 residues. Germline V gives CDR1 WSHSY, CDR2 SAAADI. This CDR3 reads CASSDPGTSGSEQFF. The CDR3 region has the DNA TGCGCCAGCAGTGACCCCGGGACTAGCGGGAGTGAGCAGTTCTTC.

This clonotype showed up many times. The chain is built from TRBV6-1 and TRBJ1-3; 10 nucleotides line up with TRBD1. Germline CDR1 MNHNS, CDR2 SASEGT. J gave up 8 bases and V 5 bases, and 9 bases lay outside the gene matches. The CDR3 extends over 15 amino acids. DNA of the CDR3: TGTGCCAGCAGTCCCCGGGACAGGGGTACGGACACCATATATTTT. It translates to CASSPRDRGTDTIYF.

This clonotype was seen repeatedly, ten times or more. This chain connects TRBV6-5 to TRBJ1-4; 8 bases are shared with TRBD1. The CDR3 totals 14 residues. V was pared by 5 bases and J by 7 bases, with 6 bases of the junction left unmatched. Germline values: CDR1 MNHEY, CDR2 SVGAGI. Here the CDR3 reads CASSLDRGAEKLFF. DNA for the CDR3: TGTGCCAGCAGTCTCGACAGGGGAGCTGAAAAACTGTTTTTT.

The chain employs TRBV12-3 or TRBV12-4 and TRBJ2-1; 8 nucleotides agree with TRBD2. J lost 9 bases, V lost 5 bases, and 6 bases had no gene match. The CDR3 length is 13 residues. In DNA, the CDR3 is TGTGCCAGCAGTCTGACTAGCGACACTGAGCAGTTCTTC. It is translated as CASSLTSDTEQFF.

This clonotype came up once. The V call is TRBV29-1, the J call TRBJ1-2, with a possible D match to TRBD1 (5 bases). In germline, CDR1 is SQVTM, CDR2 ANQGSEA. The CDR3 runs 12 residues. CDR3 amino acids: CSVGGGERGYTF. The CDR3 bases are TGCAGTGTGGGGGGAGGGGAACGCGGCTACACCTTC.

This clonotype was seen many times. The CDR3 protein is CASSLSQGARYGYTF. CDR3 DNA sequence: TGTGCCAGCAGCTTAAGTCAGGGGGCGAGGTATGGCTACACCTTC. This chain uses TRBV7-8 with TRBJ1-2; TRBD1 matches 8 bases. The trim removed 2 bases at V and 5 bases at J, leaving 7 bases unmatched. Germline CDR1 reads SGHVS; CDR2 reads FQNEAQ. The CDR3 totals 15 residues. Variable domain in full (rest from reference TRBV7-8 and TRBJ1-2): GAGVSQSPRYKVAKRGQDVALRCDPISGHVSLFWYQQALGQGPEFLTYFQNEAQLDKSGLPSDRFFAERPEGSVSTLKIQRTQQEDSAVYLCASSLSQGARYGYTFGSGTRLTVV.

In this sample, this clonotype turned up many times. The CDR3 DNA sequence: TGTGCCAGCAGTATTCGGACAGGGGGTGCGGAGACCCAGTACTTC. Protein sequence: CASSIRTGGAETQYF. The rearrangement links TRBV12-3 or TRBV12-4 to TRBJ2-5; 10 positions match TRBD1. Trimming took 5 bases from V and 5 from J; bases not matched to a gene: 8. The CDR3 extends over 15 amino acids.

The rearrangement links TRBV25-1 to TRBJ2-7; D remains unclear. Germline CDR1 is MGHDK and CDR2 is SYGVNS. This CDR3 contains 11 residues. With 8 bases removed from V and 6 bases from J, the gap between germline ends came to 11 bases. CDR3 sequence reads: CASGWFGEQYF. In nucleotides, the CDR3 is TGTGCCAGCGGATGGTTCGGCGAGCAGTACTTC.

This clonotype was seen ten or more times. V and J are TRBV15 and TRBJ2-2; no reliable D call. CDR3 size: 15 residues. Germline V gene data show CDR1 as LNHNV and CDR2 as YYDKDF (reference sequence). V was shortened by 3 bases and J by 6 bases, with 14 bases between the two germline ends. CDR3 coding DNA: TGTGCCACCAGCAGTGGTTCAAGGGTTGCCGGGGAGCTGTTTTTT. Amino acid sequence: CATSSGSRVAGELFF.

This clonotype was seen repeatedly, ten times or more. The chain joins TRBV10-3 to TRBJ1-2; D is unclear. Trimming cost V 0 bases and J 4 bases, with 12 bases left between them. Germline loops: CDR1 ENHRY, CDR2 SYGVKD. The CDR3 totals 15 residues. CDR3 nucleotides: TGTGCCATCAGTGAGTCGGGTGGAGTCGTCTATGGCTACACCTTC. It specifies CAISESGGVVYGYTF.

This clonotype was seen many times. The chain has TRBV29-1 and TRBJ1-1; no clear D. The germline V and J ends were trimmed by 2 bases and 4 bases, with 23 bases remaining between them. There are 17 residues in the CDR3. CDR1 is SQVTM, CDR2 ANQGSEA, per germline. CDR3 bases: TGCAGCGTTGAAAAGTCGGAGAAGGTCCGACCGGGCACTGAAGCTTTCTTT. It codes for CSVEKSEKVRPGTEAFF.

This clonotype was counted only a few times. The chain links TRBV15 to TRBJ1-1; D gene ambiguous. The V and J ends lost 0 bases and 2 bases respectively, with 4 bases between them. There are 13 residues in the CDR3. Germline loops: CDR1 LNHNV, CDR2 YYDKDF (reference sequence). CDR3 sequence reads: CATSRELNTEAFF. The CDR3 DNA reads TGTGCCACCAGCAGAGAGTTAAACACTGAAGCTTTCTTT.

This clonotype was seen a handful of times. The V call is TRBV6-1, the J call TRBJ1-4; 7 bases match TRBD1. V was pared by 6 bases and J by 8 bases, with 12 bases of the junction left unmatched. This CDR3 contains 15 residues. The germline CDR1 and CDR2 sequences are MNHNS and SASEGT. CDR3 sequence: CASSLERTGGEKLFF. The CDR3 DNA reads as TGTGCCAGCAGCCTAGAGAGGACAGGAGGAGAAAAACTGTTTTTT.

The V call is TRBV28, the J call TRBJ2-5, with 10 bases fitting TRBD2. Germline loops: CDR1 MDHEN, CDR2 SYDVKM. V lost 7 bases and J lost 2; bases outside the gene matches: 16. The CDR3 spans 18 residues. CDR3 nucleotides: TGTGCCAGCAACCTCCTCGGGCGGACTAGCGGAAATCAAGAGACCCAGTACTTC. Its protein is CASNLLGRTSGNQETQYF. Together with reference TRBV28 and TRBJ2-5, the CDR3 gives the full variable domain: DVKVTQSSRYLVKRTGEKVFLECVQDMDHENMFWYRQDPGLGLRLIYFSYDVKMKEKGDIPEGYSVSREKKERFSLILESASTNQTSMYLCASNLLGRTSGNQETQYFGPGTRLLVL.